This TCR beta chain was captured in a study of T cell repertoires in ileal Crohn's disease. The CDR3 is 15 residues long. J gave up 9 bases and V 4 bases, and 6 bases lay outside the gene matches. The V gene's germline CDR1 is SGHTS and CDR2 YDEGEE. Clones were sequenced by immunoSEQ multiplex PCR, and TCRdb holds only the in-frame ones, with some missing. Among about 59,000 clones listed, 85% to 90% were seen once. The time point denotes: neoterminal ileum biopsy at postoperative endoscopy, about 6 months after surgery. The sequence was collected from an adult with Crohn's disease. The sequenced sample was ileal tissue. This chain connects TRBV5-8 to TRBJ1-6; 11 positions agree with TRBD1. CDR3: CASSAGQGVRSPLHF. The CDR3 coding sequence is TGTGCCAGCAGCGCGGGACAGGGGGTTCGTTCACCCCTCCACTTT.